This TCR beta chain appears in the sequencing data of a study of human T cells and chemical hapten exposure. Study at large: Patients, a majority of them female, were diagnosed with alopecia areata, totalis or universalis.

Time point noted: patch test 1, 2 weeks after DPC sensitization. Treatment noted: therapeutic diphenylcyclopropenone sensitization with weekly scalp DPC. TCRdb re-analysed the RACE reads in MiXCR, keeping a single row per CDR3 protein. The profile covers roughly 120,000 distinct CDR3 sequences, with 9% to 14% appearing a single time and 1.3% to 1.5% taken by the ten largest. The germline V gene has CDR1 SNHLY and CDR2 FYNNEI. The CDR3 contains 15 residues. The trim removed 2 bases at V and 6 bases at J, leaving 7 bases unmatched. The material sequenced was whole blood, taken in connection with sensitization to the hapten diphenylcyclopropenone (DPC). The genes are TRBV2 and TRBJ2-7; the match to TRBD2 covers 10 bases. The receptor's source is a woman between 50 and 59 years old with alopecia areata. Some clones in this sample may be carry-over from other donors' samples. CDR3 sequence (DNA): TGTGCCAGCAGTGAATCAGCGGGAGGGCTGGTCGAGCAGTACTTC. Translation: CASSESAGGLVEQYF.